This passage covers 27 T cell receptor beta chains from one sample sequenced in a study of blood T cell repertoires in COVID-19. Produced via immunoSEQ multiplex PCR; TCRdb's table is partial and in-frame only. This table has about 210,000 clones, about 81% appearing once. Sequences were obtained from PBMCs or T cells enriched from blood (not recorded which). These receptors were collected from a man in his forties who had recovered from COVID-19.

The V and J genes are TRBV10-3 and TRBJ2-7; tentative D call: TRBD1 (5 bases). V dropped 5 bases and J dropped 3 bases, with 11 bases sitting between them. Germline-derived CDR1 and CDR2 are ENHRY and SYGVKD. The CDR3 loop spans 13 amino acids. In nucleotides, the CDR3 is TGTGCCATCAGTTCTAATCAGGGCTACGAGCAGTACTTC. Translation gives CAISSNQGYEQYF.

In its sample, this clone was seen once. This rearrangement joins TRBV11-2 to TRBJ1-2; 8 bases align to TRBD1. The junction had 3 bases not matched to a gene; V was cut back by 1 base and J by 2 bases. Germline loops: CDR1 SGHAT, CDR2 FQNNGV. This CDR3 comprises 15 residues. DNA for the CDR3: TGTGCCAGCAGCTTAGTTCAGGGGGCAAACTATGGCTACACCTTC. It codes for CASSLVQGANYGYTF.

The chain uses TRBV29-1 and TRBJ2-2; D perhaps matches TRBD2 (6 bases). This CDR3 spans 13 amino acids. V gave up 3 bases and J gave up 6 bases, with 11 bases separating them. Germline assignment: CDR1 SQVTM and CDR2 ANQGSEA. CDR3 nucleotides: TGCAGCGTTGACAGCTGGGGGGCCGGGGAGCTGTTTTTT. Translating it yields CSVDSWGAGELFF.

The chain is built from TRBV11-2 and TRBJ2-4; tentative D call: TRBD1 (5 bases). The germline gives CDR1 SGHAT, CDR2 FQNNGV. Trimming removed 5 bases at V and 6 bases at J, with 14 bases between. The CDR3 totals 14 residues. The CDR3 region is CASSPRQPSNIQYF. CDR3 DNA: TGTGCCAGCAGCCCCCGACAGCCATCAAACATTCAGTACTTC.

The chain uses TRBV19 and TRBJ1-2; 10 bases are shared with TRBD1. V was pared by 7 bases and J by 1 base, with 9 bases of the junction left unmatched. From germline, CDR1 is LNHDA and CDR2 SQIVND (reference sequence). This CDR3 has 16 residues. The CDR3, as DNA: TGTGCCAGTACCCCGGTAGGACAGGGGGTTAACTATGGCTACACCTTC. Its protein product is CASTPVGQGVNYGYTF.

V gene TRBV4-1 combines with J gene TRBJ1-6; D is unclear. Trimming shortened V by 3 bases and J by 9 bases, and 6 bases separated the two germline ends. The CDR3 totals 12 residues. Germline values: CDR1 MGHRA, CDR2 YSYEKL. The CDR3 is CASSHNSSPLHF. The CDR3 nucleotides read TGCGCCAGCAGCCACAACAGTTCACCCCTCCACTTT.

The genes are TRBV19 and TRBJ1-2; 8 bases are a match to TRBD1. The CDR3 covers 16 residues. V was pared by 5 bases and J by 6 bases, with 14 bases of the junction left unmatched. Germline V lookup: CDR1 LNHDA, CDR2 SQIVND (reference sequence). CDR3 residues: CASSFRGRGLNHGYTF. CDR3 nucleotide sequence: TGTGCCAGTAGTTTCAGGGGGCGCGGGTTAAATCATGGCTACACCTTC.

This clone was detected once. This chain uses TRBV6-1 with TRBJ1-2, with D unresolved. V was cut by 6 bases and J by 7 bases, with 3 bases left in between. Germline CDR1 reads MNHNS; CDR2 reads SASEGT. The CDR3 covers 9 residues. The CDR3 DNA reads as TGTGCCAGCAGCAGTGGCTACACCTTC. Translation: CASSSGYTF.

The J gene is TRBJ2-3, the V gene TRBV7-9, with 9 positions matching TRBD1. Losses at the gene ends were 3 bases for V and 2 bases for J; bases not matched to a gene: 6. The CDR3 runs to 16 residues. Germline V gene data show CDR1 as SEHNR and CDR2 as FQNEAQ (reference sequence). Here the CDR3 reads CASSFRQGGTTDTQYF. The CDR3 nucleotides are TGTGCCAGCAGCTTCCGACAGGGGGGAACCACAGATACGCAGTATTTT.

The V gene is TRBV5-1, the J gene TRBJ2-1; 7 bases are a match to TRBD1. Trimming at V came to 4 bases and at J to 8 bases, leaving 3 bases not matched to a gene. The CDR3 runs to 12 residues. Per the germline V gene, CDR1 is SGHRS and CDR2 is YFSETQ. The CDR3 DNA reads TGCGCCAGCAGCCCCGACAGGGATGAGCAGTTCTTC. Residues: CASSPDRDEQFF. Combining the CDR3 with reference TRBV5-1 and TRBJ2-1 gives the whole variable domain KAGVTQTPRYLIKTRGQQVTLSCSPISGHRSVSWYQQTPGQGLQFLFEYFSETQRNKGNFPGRFSGRQFSNSRSEMNVSTLELGDSALYLCASSPDRDEQFFGPGTRLTVL.

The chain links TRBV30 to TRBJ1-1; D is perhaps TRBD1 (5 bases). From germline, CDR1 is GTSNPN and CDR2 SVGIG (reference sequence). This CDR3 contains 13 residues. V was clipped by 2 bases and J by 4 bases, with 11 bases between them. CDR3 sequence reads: CAWSRGRGTEAFF. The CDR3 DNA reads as TGTGCCTGGAGTAGGGGAAGGGGCACTGAAGCTTTCTTT.

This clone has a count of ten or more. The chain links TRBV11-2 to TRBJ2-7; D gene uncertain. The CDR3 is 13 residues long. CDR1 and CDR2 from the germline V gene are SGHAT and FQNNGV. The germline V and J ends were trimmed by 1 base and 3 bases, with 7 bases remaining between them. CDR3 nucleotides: TGTGCCAGCAGCTTAGGTAACAACTACGAGCAGTACTTC. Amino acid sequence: CASSLGNNYEQYF.

The chain's CDR3 is CASSFIGEQQETQYF. The CDR3 DNA sequence: TGTGCCAGCAGTTTTATCGGGGAGCAACAAGAGACCCAGTACTTC. The V gene is TRBV28, the J gene TRBJ2-5; perhaps TRBD2 as D (5 bases). Trimming removed 3 bases from V and 2 bases from J, with 13 bases in between. Germline V gene sequence: CDR1 MDHEN, CDR2 SYDVKM. The CDR3 is 15 residues long.

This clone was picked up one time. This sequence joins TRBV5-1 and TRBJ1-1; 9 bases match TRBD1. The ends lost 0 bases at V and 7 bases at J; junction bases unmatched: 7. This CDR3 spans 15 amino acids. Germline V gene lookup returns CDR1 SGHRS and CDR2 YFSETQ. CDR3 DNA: TGCGCCAGCAGCTTGGAGACAGGGGGGTTAGTTGAAGCTTTCTTT. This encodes CASSLETGGLVEAFF.

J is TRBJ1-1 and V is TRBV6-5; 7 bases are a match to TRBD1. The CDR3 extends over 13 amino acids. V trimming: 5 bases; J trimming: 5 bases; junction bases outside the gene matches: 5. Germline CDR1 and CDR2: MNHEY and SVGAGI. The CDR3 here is CASSKTGVTEAFF. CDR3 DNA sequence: TGTGCCAGCAGTAAAACAGGGGTTACTGAAGCTTTCTTT.

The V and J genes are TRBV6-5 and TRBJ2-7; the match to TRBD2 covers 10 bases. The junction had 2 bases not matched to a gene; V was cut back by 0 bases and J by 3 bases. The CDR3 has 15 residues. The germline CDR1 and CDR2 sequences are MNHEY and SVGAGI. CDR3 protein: CASSYSASGSYEQYF. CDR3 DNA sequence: TGTGCCAGCAGTTACTCGGCTAGCGGGAGCTACGAGCAGTACTTC.

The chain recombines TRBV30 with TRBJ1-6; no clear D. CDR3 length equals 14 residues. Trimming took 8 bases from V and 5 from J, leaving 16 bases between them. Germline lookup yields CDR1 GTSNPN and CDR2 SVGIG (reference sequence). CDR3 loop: CAATRLGDNSPLHF. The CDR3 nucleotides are TGTGCCGCCACTCGGTTGGGAGATAATTCACCCCTCCACTTT.

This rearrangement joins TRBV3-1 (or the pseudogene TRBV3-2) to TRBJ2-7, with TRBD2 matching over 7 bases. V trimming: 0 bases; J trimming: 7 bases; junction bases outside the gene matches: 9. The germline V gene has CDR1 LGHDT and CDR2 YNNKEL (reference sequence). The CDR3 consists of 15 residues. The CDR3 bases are TGTGCCAGCAGCCAAGAGGGACTATTCCTGGGGGAGCAGTACTTC. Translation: CASSQEGLFLGEQYF.

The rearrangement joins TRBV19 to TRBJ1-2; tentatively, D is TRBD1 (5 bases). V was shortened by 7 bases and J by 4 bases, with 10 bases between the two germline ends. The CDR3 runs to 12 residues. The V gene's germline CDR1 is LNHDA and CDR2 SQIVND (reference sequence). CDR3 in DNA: TGTGCCAGTACCTCGACAGCCTATGGCTACACCTTC. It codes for CASTSTAYGYTF.

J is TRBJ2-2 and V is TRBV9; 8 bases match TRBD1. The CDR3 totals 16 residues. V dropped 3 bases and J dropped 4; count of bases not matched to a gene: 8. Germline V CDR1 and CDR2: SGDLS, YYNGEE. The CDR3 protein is CASSGKTGASTGELFF. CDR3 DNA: TGTGCCAGCAGCGGAAAGACAGGGGCGTCCACCGGGGAGCTGTTTTTT.

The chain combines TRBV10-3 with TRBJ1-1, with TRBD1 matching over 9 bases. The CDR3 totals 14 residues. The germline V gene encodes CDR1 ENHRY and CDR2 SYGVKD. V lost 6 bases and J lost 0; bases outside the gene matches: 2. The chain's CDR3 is CAIRDRGMNTEAFF. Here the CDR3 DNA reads TGTGCCATCAGGGACAGGGGAATGAACACTGAAGCTTTCTTT.

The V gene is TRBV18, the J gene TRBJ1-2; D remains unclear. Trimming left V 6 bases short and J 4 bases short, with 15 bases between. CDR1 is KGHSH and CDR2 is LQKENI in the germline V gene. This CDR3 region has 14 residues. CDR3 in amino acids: CASSPTVDLYGYTF. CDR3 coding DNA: TGTGCCAGCTCCCCTACAGTAGACCTCTATGGCTACACCTTC.

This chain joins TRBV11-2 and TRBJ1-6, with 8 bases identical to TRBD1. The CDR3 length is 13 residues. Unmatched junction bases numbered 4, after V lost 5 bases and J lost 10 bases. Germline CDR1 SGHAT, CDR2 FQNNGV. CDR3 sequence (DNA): TGTGCCAGCAGCGCCACAGGGGGATCACCCCTCCACTTT. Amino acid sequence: CASSATGGSPLHF. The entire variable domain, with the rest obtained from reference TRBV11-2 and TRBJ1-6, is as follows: EAGVAQSPRYKIIEKRQSVAFWCNPISGHATLYWYQQILGQGPKLLIQFQNNGVVDDSQLPKDRFSAERLKGVDSTLKIQPAKLEDSAVYLCASSATGGSPLHFGNGTRLTVT.

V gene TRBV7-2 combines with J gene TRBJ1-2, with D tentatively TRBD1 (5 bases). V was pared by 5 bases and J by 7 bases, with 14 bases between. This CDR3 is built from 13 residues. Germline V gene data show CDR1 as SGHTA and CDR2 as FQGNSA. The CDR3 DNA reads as TGTGCCAGCAGCCGACTCGGACAAAGTGGCTACACCTTC. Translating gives CASSRLGQSGYTF.

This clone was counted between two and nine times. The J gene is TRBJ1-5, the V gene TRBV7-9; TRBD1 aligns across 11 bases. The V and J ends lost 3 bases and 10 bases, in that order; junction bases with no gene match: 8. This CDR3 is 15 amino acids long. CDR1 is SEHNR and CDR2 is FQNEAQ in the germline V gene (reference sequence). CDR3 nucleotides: TGTGCCAGCAGCTTGGAAGGGACAGGGGGATATCCCCAGCATTTT. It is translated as CASSLEGTGGYPQHF.

In nucleotides, the CDR3 is TGTGCCAGCAGCCGACAGGGAGGGAACACTGAAGCTTTCTTT. Its protein is CASSRQGGNTEAFF. This rearrangement joins TRBV7-9 to TRBJ1-1, with TRBD1 matching 7 bases. Germline CDR1 reads SEHNR; CDR2 reads FQNEAQ (reference sequence). The CDR3 runs to 14 residues. J lost 1 base, V lost 5 bases, and 4 bases had no gene match.

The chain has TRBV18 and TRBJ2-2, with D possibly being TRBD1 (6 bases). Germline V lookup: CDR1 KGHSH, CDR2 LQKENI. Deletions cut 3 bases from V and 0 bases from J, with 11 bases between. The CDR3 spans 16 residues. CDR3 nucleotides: TGTGCCAGCTCACCCTTGACAGGAGCGAACACCGGGGAGCTGTTTTTT. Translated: CASSPLTGANTGELFF.